A single sample is the source of the 18 T cell receptor beta chains below, sequenced in a study of blood T cell repertoires in COVID-19. Using immunoSEQ multiplex PCR, the repertoire was profiled, and TCRdb retains in-frame clones only, with some absent. The sample includes roughly 200,000 clones, more than 80% seen only once; the top ten take around 0.5%. Sequenced material: peripheral blood. The receptors here all came from a man in his fifties with acute or convalescent COVID-19.

The rearrangement joins TRBV5-1 to TRBJ2-1, with 9 bases fitting TRBD2. V lost 0 bases to trimming and J lost 2 bases; unmatched junction nucleotides: 9. CDR3 size: 18 residues. CDR1 SGHRS and CDR2 YFSETQ come from the germline V gene. The CDR3 sequence is CASSLGGAAGGPYNEQFF. The CDR3 coding sequence is TGCGCCAGCAGCTTGGGGGGGGCAGCGGGAGGACCCTACAATGAGCAGTTCTTC.

This clone was found once. The chain recombines TRBV28 with TRBJ2-2; 9 nucleotides agree with TRBD1. The germline CDR1 and CDR2 sequences are MDHEN and SYDVKM. This CDR3 has 17 amino acids. Trimming at V came to 5 bases and at J to 1 base, leaving 8 bases not matched to a gene. The CDR3 DNA follows: TGTGCCAGCAGTGCCGATGGGGGACAGGGGAACACCGGGGAGCTGTTTTTT. Its translation is CASSADGGQGNTGELFF.

The chain joins TRBV2 to TRBJ2-1; 12 bases map to TRBD2. This CDR3 comprises 15 residues. Unmatched junction bases numbered 5, after V lost 2 bases and J lost 9 bases. The germline gives CDR1 SNHLY, CDR2 FYNNEI. The CDR3 DNA is TGTGCCAGCAGTGAACTAGCGGGAGGGCAAGGTGAGCAGTTCTTC. This gives the protein CASSELAGGQGEQFF.

V usage is TRBV28 and J usage is TRBJ2-3; 10 bases agree with TRBD2. Germline V gives CDR1 MDHEN, CDR2 SYDVKM. V trimming: 4 bases; J trimming: 2 bases; junction bases outside the gene matches: 12. The CDR3 has 18 residues. This chain's CDR3 is CASSSGLAEPIHTDTQYF. The CDR3 nucleotides read TGTGCCAGCAGTTCCGGACTAGCGGAACCTATACACACAGATACGCAGTATTTT.

The chain is built from TRBV27 and TRBJ1-1; D ambiguous. V was trimmed by 5 bases and J by 4 bases, leaving 11 bases between them. The V gene's germline CDR1 is MNHEY and CDR2 SMNVEV (reference sequence). The CDR3 totals 13 residues. The CDR3 sequence: CASSRGFGTEAFF. As DNA, the CDR3 is TGTGCCAGCAGTAGAGGGTTTGGCACTGAAGCTTTCTTT.

This clone was counted a single time. This chain joins TRBV27 and TRBJ1-6; 12 bases line up with TRBD1. Germline V gives CDR1 MNHEY, CDR2 SMNVEV (reference sequence). CDR3 length equals 17 residues. V lost 5 bases to trimming and J lost 8 bases; unmatched junction nucleotides: 10. The CDR3 here is CASSTLPGQGADSPLHF. The CDR3 DNA reads as TGTGCCAGCAGTACACTCCCGGGACAGGGGGCTGATTCACCCCTCCACTTT.

This chain connects TRBV19 to TRBJ1-6; D is possibly TRBD1 (5 bases). The CDR3 is 14 amino acids. Between the trimmed V and J ends, which lost 3 bases and 9 bases, there was a span of 12 bases. Germline loops: CDR1 LNHDA, CDR2 SQIVND (reference sequence). CDR3 DNA sequence: TGTGCCAGTAGTATCACCAGGACACTTTCACCCCTCCACTTT. It encodes CASSITRTLSPLHF.

The genes are TRBV18 and TRBJ1-5; D ambiguous. The ends were cut back, 6 bases at V and 6 bases at J, with 12 bases in the middle. This CDR3 is built from 13 residues. Germline V gene sequence: CDR1 KGHSH, CDR2 LQKENI. The DNA for the CDR3 is TGTGCCAGCTCGACGAGGGATACTCAGCCCCAGCATTTT. This encodes CASSTRDTQPQHF.

The chain combines TRBV3-1 (or the pseudogene TRBV3-2) with TRBJ1-1; the D gene is possibly TRBD1 (5 bases). Germline assignment: CDR1 LGHDT and CDR2 YNNKEL (reference sequence). Trimming took 4 bases from V and 5 from J, leaving 14 bases between them. This CDR3 contains 14 residues. For the CDR3, the DNA is TGTGCCAGCAGCCGTGCGGGACCCCAAACTGAAGCTTTCTTT. This sequence encodes CASSRAGPQTEAFF.

The rearrangement joins TRBV7-9 to TRBJ1-3; D not resolved. Germline CDR1 reads SEHNR; CDR2 reads FQNEAQ (reference sequence). The CDR3 loop spans 15 amino acids. Deletions cut 7 bases from V and 0 bases from J, with 13 bases between. The CDR3 DNA is TGTGCCAGCACCTTCTCCTCGTCCTCTGGAAACACCATATATTTT. Protein: CASTFSSSSGNTIYF.

The gene calls are TRBV19 and TRBJ2-5, with TRBD2 matching 7 bases. The CDR3 has 14 amino acids. Germline V gene data show CDR1 as LNHDA and CDR2 as SQIVND (reference sequence). V shed 5 bases, J shed 4 bases, and the junction held 7 bases outside the gene matches. The CDR3 protein is CASSSAGELETQYF. CDR3 sequence (DNA): TGTGCCAGTAGTTCGGCGGGAGAGCTAGAGACCCAGTACTTC. The full variable domain, its missing parts supplied by reference TRBV19 and TRBJ2-5, is DGGITQSPKYLFRKEGQNVTLSCEQNLNHDAMYWYRQDPGQGLRLIYYSQIVNDFQKGDIAEGYSVSREKKESFPLTVTSAQKNPTAFYLCASSSAGELETQYFGPGTRLLVL.

V gene TRBV6-2 or TRBV6-3 combines with J gene TRBJ1-1; D unclear. V shed 0 bases and J shed 0 bases, with 5 bases lying between them. This CDR3 comprises 14 residues. Germline CDR1 is MNHEY and CDR2 is SVGEGT. The CDR3 DNA is TGTGCCAGCAGTTACTCGAGGCTGAACACTGAAGCTTTCTTT. It is translated as CASSYSRLNTEAFF.

The chain carries TRBV18 and TRBJ1-1; weak D call: TRBD1 (6 bases). V lost 6 bases, J lost 4 bases, and 15 bases lay in between. The CDR3 extends over 14 amino acids. Germline V gene data show CDR1 as KGHSH and CDR2 as LQKENI. The chain's CDR3 is CASSAGGGGTEAFF. The CDR3 DNA is TGTGCCAGCTCTGCGGGAGGGGGTGGCACTGAAGCTTTCTTT.

The J gene is TRBJ2-3, the V gene TRBV5-1; tentative D call: TRBD2 (6 bases). Per the germline V gene, CDR1 is SGHRS and CDR2 is YFSETQ. The CDR3 is 15 amino acids. V was shortened by 0 bases and J by 6 bases, with 14 bases between the two germline ends. The CDR3 protein is CASSLAGTPLDTQYF. Here the CDR3 DNA reads TGCGCCAGCAGCTTGGCGGGGACTCCCTTGGATACGCAGTATTTT.

The chain uses TRBV6-2 or TRBV6-3 and TRBJ1-1; D gene unclear. V was pared by 4 bases and J by 1 base, with 7 bases between. CDR3 length: 13 amino acids. Per germline, CDR1 MNHEY and CDR2 SVGEGT. The CDR3 DNA reads as TGTGCCAGCAGTTTTCTAAAGAACACTGAAGCTTTCTTT. Amino acids: CASSFLKNTEAFF.

The J gene is TRBJ2-2, the V gene TRBV19, with 8 nucleotides matching TRBD1. Germline CDR1 LNHDA, CDR2 SQIVND (reference sequence). Unmatched junction bases numbered 11, after V lost 7 bases and J lost 4 bases. The CDR3 contains 16 residues. The CDR3 region is CASTRWQTGATGELFF. CDR3 DNA sequence: TGTGCCAGTACCCGATGGCAGACAGGGGCCACCGGGGAGCTGTTTTTT. The full variable domain, completed using reference TRBV19 and TRBJ2-2, is DGGITQSPKYLFRKEGQNVTLSCEQNLNHDAMYWYRQDPGQGLRLIYYSQIVNDFQKGDIAEGYSVSREKKESFPLTVTSAQKNPTAFYLCASTRWQTGATGELFFGEGSRLTVL.

The chain couples TRBV10-3 to TRBJ2-2, with TRBD2 matching 7 bases. This CDR3 spans 15 amino acids. The V segment lost 6 bases and the J segment 1 base; nucleotides outside the gene matches: 5. Germline V CDR1 and CDR2: ENHRY, SYGVKD. CDR3 bases: TGTGCCATCAGAAAAACTAGCGAGAACACCGGGGAGCTGTTTTTT. Its translation is CAIRKTSENTGELFF.

The genes are TRBV11-2 and TRBJ2-1, with D possibly TRBD1 on 5 matching bases. Germline V gene data show CDR1 as SGHAT and CDR2 as FQNNGV. The CDR3 is 15 amino acids. Between the trimmed V and J ends, which lost 1 base and 6 bases, there was a span of 13 bases. This chain's CDR3 is CASSLGLVQGNEQFF. DNA for the CDR3: TGTGCCAGCAGCTTAGGTCTAGTCCAGGGCAATGAGCAGTTCTTC.